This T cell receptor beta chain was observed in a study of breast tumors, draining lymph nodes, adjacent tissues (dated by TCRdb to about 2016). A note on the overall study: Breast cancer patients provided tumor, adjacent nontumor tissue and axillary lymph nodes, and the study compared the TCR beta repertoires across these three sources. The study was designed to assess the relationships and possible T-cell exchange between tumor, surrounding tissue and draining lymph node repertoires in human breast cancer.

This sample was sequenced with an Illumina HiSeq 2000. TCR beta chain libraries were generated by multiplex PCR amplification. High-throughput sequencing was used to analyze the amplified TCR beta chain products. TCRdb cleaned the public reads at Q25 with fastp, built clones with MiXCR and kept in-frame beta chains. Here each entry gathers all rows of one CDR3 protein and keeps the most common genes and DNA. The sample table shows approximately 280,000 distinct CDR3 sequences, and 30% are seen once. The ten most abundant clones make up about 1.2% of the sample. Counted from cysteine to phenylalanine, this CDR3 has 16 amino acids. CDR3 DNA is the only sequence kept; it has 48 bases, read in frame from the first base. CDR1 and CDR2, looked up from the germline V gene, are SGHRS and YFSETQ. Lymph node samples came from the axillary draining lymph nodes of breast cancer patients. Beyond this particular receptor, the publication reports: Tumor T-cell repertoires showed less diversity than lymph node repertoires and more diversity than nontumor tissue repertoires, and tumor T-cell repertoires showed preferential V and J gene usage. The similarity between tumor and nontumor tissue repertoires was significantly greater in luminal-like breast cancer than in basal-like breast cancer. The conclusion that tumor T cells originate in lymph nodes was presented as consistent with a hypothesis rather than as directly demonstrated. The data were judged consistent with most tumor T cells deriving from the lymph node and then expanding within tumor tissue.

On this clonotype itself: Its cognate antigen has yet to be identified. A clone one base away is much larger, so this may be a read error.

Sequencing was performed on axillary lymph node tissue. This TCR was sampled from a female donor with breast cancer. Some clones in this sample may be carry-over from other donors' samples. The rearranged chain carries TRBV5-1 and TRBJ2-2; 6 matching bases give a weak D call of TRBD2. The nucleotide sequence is TGCGCCAGCAGCGCGGGGCGCGGGGCGAACACCGCGGAGCTGTTTTTT. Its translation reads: CASSAGRGANTAELFF.